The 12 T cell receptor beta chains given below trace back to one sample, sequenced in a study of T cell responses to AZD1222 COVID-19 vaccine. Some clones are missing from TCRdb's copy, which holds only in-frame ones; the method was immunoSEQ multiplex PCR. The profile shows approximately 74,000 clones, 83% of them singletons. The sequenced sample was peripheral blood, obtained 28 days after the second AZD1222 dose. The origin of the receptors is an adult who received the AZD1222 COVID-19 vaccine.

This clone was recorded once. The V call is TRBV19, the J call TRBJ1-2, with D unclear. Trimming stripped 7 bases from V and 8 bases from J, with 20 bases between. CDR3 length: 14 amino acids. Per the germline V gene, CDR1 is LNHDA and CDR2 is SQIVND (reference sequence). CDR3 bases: TGTGCCAGTAACCTGTATAACGCCGCGGAAGGCTACACCTTC. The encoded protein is CASNLYNAAEGYTF.

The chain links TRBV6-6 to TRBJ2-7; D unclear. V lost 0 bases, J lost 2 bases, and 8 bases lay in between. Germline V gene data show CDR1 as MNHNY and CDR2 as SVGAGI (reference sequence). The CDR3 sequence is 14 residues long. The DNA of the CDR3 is TGTGCCAGCAGTTACTCTGCAGCCACCTACGAGCAGTACTTC. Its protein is CASSYSAATYEQYF.

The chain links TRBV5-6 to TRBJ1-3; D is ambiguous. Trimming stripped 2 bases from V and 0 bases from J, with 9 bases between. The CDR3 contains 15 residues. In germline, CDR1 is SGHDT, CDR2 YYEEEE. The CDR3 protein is CASSFGVPSGNTIYF. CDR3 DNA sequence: TGTGCCAGCAGCTTTGGCGTCCCCTCTGGAAACACCATATATTTT. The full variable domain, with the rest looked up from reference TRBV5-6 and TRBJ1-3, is DAGVTQSPTHLIKTRGQQVTLRCSPKSGHDTVSWYQQALGQGPQFIFQYYEEEERQRGNFPDRFSGHQFPNYSSELNVNALLLGDSALYLCASSFGVPSGNTIYFGEGSWLTVV.

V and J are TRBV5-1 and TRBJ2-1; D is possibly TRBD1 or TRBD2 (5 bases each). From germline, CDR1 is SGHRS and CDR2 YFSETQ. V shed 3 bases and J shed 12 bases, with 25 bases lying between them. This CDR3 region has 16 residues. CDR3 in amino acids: CASSSATGTALTVQFF. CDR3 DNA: TGCGCCAGCAGCTCTGCAACCGGGACCGCTCTAACGGTGCAGTTCTTC.

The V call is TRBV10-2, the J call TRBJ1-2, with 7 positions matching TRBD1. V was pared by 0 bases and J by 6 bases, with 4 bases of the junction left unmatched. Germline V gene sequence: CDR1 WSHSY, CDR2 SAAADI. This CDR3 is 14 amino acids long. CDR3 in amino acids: CASSESGTVDGYTF. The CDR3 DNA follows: TGCGCCAGCAGTGAGTCTGGGACAGTAGATGGCTACACCTTC.

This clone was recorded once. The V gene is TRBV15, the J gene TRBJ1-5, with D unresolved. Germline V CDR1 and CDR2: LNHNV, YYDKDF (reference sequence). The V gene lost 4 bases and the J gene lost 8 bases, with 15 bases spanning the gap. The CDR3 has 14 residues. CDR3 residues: CATSIDEGGEPQHF. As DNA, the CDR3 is TGTGCCACCAGCATAGACGAGGGTGGCGAGCCCCAGCATTTT. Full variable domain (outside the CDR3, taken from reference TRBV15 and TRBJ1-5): DAMVIQNPRYQVTQFGKPVTLSCSQTLNHNVMYWYQQKSSQAPKLLFHYYDKDFNNEADTPDNFQSRRPNTSFCFLDIRSPGLGDTAMYLCATSIDEGGEPQHFGDGTRLSIL.

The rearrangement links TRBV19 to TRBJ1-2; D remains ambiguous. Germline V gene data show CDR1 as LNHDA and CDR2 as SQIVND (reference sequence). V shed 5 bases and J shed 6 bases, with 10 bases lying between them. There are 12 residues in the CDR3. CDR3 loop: CASSDRPNGYTF. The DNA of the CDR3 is TGTGCCAGTAGTGACCGACCAAATGGCTACACCTTC.

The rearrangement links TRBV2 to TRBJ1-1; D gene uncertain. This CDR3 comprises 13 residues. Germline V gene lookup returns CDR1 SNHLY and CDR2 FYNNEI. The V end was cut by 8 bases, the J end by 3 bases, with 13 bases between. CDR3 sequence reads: CASLVGLDTEAFF. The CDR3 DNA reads TGTGCCAGCCTGGTTGGGTTGGACACTGAAGCTTTCTTT.

The CDR3 sequence is CASRTVGYEQYF. The CDR3 DNA sequence: TGTGCCAGCAGGACTGTTGGTTACGAGCAGTACTTC. The rearrangement links TRBV7-9 to TRBJ2-7; D gene uncertain. Germline values: CDR1 SEHNR, CDR2 FQNEAQ (reference sequence). The CDR3 covers 12 residues. Trimming removed 6 bases from V and 4 bases from J, with 10 bases in between. Full variable domain (missing parts from reference TRBV7-9 and TRBJ2-7): DTGVSQNPRHKITKRGQNVTFRCDPISEHNRLYWYRQTLGQGPEFLTYFQNEAQLEKSRLLSDRFSAERPKGSFSTLEIQRTEQGDSAMYLCASRTVGYEQYFGPGTRLTVT.

As DNA, the CDR3 is TGTGCCTGGACAGGGGGATATGGCTACACCTTC. Amino acid sequence: CAWTGGYGYTF. The chain is built from TRBV30 and TRBJ1-2; 7 nucleotides agree with TRBD1. V trimming: 4 bases; J trimming: 5 bases; junction bases outside the gene matches: 1. CDR1 and CDR2 from the germline V gene are GTSNPN and SVGIG (reference sequence). This CDR3 is 11 amino acids long.

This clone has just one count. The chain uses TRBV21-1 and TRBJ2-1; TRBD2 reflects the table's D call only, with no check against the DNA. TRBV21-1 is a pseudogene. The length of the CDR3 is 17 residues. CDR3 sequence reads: CASSKDPGGRIYNEQFF. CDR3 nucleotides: TGTGCCAGCAGCAAGGATCCGGGCGGGAGAATCTACAATGAGCAGTTCTTC.

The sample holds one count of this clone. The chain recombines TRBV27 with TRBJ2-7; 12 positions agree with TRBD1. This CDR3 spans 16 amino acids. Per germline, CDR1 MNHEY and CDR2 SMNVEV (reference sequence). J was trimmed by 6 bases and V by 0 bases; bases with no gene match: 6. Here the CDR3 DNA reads TGTGCCAGCAGTTTATCCTGGGGGACAGGGGGCTTCGAGCAGTACTTC. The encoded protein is CASSLSWGTGGFEQYF.